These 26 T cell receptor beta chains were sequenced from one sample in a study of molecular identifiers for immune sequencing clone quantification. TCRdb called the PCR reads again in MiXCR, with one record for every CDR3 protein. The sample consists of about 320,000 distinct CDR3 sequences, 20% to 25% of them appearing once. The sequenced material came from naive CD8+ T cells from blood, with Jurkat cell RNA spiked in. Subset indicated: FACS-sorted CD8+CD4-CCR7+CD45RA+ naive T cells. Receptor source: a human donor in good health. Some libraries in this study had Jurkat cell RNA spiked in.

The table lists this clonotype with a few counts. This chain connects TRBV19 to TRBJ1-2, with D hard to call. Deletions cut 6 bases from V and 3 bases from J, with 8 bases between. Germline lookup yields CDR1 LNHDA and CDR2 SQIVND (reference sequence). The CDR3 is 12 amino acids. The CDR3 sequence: CASRGADYGYTF. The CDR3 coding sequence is TGTGCCAGTAGGGGCGCAGACTATGGCTACACCTTC.

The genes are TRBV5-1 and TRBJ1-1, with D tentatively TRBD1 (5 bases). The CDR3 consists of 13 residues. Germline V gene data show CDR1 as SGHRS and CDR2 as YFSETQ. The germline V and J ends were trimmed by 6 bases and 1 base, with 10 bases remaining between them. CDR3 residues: CASKGTGNTEAFF. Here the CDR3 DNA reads TGCGCCAGCAAGGGGACGGGGAACACTGAAGCTTTCTTT.

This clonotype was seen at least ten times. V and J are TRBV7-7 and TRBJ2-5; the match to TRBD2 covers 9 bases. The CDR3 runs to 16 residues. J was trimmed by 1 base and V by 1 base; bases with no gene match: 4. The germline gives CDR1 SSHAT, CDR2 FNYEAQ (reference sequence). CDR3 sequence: CASSLEWRGGQETQYF. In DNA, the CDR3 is TGTGCCAGCAGCTTAGAGTGGCGGGGGGGCCAAGAGACCCAGTACTTC. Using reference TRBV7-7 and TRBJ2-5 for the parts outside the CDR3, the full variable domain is GAGVSQSPRYKVTKRGQDVTLRCDPISSHATLYWYQQALGQGPEFLTYFNYEAQPDKSGLPSDRFSAERPEGSISTLTIQRTEQRDSAMYRCASSLEWRGGQETQYFGPGTRLLVL.

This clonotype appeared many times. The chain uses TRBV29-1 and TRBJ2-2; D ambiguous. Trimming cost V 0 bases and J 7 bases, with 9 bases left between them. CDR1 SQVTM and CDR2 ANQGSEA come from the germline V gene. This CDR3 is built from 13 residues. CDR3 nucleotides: TGCAGCGTTGAAGATCCCACGAACGGGGAGCTGTTTTTT. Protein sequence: CSVEDPTNGELFF.

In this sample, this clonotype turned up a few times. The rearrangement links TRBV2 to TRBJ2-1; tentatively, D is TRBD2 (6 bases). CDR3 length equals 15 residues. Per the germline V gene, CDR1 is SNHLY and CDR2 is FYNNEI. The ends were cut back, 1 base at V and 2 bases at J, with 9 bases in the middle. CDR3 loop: CASSEGSSAYNEQFF. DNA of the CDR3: TGTGCCAGCAGTGAAGGTTCTAGCGCCTACAATGAGCAGTTCTTC.

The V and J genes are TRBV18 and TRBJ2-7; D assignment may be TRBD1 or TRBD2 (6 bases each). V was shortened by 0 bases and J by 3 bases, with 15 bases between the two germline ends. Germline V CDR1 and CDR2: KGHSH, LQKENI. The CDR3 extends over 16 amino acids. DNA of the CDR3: TGTGCCAGCTCACCACCGGGGGGCCCGGGGGTCTACGAGCAGTACTTC. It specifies CASSPPGGPGVYEQYF.

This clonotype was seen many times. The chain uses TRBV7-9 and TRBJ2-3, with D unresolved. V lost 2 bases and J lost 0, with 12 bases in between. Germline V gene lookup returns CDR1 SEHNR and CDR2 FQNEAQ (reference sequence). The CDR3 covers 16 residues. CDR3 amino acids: CASSLLSLSSTDTQYF. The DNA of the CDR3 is TGTGCCAGCAGCTTATTATCCCTAAGCAGCACAGATACGCAGTATTTT.

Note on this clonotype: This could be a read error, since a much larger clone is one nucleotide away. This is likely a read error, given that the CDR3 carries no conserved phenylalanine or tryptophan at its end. CDR3 protein: CASSTSGTGGHTQYS. In DNA, the CDR3 is TGTGCCAGCAGTACCTCCGGGACAGGGGGTCATACGCAGTATTCT. The V gene is TRBV12-3 or TRBV12-4, the J gene TRBJ2-3; 11 bases agree with TRBD1. CDR3 size: 15 residues. With 5 bases clipped from V and 7 bases from J, the junction kept 8 bases outside the gene matches.

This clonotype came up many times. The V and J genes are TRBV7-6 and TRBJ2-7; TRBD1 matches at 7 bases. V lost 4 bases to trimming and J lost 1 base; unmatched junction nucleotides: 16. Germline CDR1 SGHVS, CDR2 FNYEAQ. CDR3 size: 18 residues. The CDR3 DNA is TGTGCCAGCAGCTCCGAAGTTCACAGGGGCGATCTTTCCTACGAGCAGTACTTC. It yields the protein CASSSEVHRGDLSYEQYF.

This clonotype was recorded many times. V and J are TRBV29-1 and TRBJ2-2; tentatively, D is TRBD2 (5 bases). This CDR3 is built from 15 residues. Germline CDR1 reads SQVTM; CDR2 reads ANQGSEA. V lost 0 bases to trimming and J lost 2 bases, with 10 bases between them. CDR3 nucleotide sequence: TGCAGCGTTGAAGACGGGGATGAAAACACCGGGGAGCTGTTTTTT. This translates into CSVEDGDENTGELFF.

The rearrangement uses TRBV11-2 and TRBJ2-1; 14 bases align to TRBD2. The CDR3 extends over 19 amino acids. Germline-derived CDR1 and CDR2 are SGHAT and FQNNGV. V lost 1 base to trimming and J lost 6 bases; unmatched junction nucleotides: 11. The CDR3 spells CASSLGRGTSGGRGNEQFF. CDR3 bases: TGTGCCAGCAGCTTAGGAAGGGGGACTAGCGGGGGAAGGGGCAATGAGCAGTTCTTC. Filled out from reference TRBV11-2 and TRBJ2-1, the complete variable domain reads EAGVAQSPRYKIIEKRQSVAFWCNPISGHATLYWYQQILGQGPKLLIQFQNNGVVDDSQLPKDRFSAERLKGVDSTLKIQPAKLEDSAVYLCASSLGRGTSGGRGNEQFFGPGTRLTVL.

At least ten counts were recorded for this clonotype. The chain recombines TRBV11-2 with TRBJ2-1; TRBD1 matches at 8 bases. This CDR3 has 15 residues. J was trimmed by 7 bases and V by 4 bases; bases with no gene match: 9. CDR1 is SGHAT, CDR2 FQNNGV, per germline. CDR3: CASSSSPTGVNEQFF. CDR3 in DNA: TGTGCCAGCAGCTCGAGCCCGACAGGGGTGAATGAGCAGTTCTTC.

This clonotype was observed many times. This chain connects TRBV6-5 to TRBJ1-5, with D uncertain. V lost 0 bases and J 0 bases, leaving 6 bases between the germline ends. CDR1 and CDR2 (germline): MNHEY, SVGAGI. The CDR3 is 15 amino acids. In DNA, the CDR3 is TGTGCCAGCAGTTACTCGATTGGTAGCAATCAGCCCCAGCATTTT. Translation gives CASSYSIGSNQPQHF.

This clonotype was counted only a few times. CDR3 loop: CAVEGGASYEQYF. As DNA, the CDR3 is TGTGCCGTGGAGGGGGGCGCCTCCTACGAGCAGTACTTC. The chain carries TRBV11-1 and TRBJ2-7, with D tentatively TRBD1 or TRBD2 (6 bases each). The V end was cut by 11 bases, the J end by 0 bases, with 14 bases between. CDR1 and CDR2 from the germline V gene are SGHAT and FQDESV (reference sequence). The CDR3 sequence is 13 residues long.

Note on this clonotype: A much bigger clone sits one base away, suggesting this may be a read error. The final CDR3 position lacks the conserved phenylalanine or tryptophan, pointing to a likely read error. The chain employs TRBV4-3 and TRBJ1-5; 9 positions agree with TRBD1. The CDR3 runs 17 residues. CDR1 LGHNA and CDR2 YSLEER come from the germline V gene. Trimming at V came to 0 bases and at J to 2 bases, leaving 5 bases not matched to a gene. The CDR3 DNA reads TGCGCCAGCAGCCAAGACCTGACAGGGGGAGGCAATCAGCCCCAGCATCTT. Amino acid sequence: CASSQDLTGGGNQPQHL.

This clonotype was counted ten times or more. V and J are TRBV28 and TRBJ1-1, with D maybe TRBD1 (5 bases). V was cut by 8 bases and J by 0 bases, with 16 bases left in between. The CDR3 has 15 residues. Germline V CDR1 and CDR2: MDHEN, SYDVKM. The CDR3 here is CASRRQLYMNTEAFF. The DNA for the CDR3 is TGTGCCAGCCGTCGACAGTTATATATGAACACTGAAGCTTTCTTT.

The CDR3 region has the DNA TGTGCCAGCAGCTTAGGGGCAGGGGATAATTCACCCCTCCACTTT. Protein product: CASSLGAGDNSPLHF. V gene TRBV7-6 combines with J gene TRBJ1-6; tentative D call: TRBD1 (6 bases). The CDR3 extends over 15 amino acids. Germline lookup yields CDR1 SGHVS and CDR2 FNYEAQ. Trimming took 1 base from V and 5 from J, leaving 9 bases between them.

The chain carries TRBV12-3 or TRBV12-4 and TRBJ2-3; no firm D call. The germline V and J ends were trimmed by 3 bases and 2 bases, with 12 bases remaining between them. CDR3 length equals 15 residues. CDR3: CASSFEQTYTDTQYF. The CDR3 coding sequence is TGTGCCAGCAGTTTTGAACAGACCTACACAGATACGCAGTATTTT.

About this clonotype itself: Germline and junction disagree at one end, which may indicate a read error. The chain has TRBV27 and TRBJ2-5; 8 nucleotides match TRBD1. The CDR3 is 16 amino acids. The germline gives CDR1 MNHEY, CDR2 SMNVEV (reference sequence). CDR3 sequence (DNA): TGTGCCAGCAGTTTTCTCGCAGGGGGCTTGGGAGAGACCCAGCACTTC. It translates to CASSFLAGGLGETQHF.

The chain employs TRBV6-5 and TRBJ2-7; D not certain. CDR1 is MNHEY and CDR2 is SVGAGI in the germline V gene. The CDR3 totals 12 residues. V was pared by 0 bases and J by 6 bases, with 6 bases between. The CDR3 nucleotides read TGTGCCAGCAGTTACTCGACCGGCGAGCAGTACTTC. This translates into CASSYSTGEQYF.

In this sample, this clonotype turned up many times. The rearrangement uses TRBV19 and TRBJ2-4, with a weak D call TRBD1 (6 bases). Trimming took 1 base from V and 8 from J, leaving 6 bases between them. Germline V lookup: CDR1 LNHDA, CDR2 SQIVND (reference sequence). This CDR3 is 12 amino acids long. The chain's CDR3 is CASSIAGDIQYF. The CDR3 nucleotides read TGTGCCAGTAGTATAGCAGGGGACATTCAGTACTTC.

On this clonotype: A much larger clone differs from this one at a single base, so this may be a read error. CDR3 residues: CASRVDRGPGADMQYF. The CDR3 DNA is TGTGCCAGCAGAGTCGACAGGGGCCCCGGGGCAGATATGCAGTATTTT. J is TRBJ2-3 and V is TRBV6-1; TRBD1 matches 8 bases. Germline CDR1 is MNHNS and CDR2 is SASEGT. The CDR3 spans 16 residues.

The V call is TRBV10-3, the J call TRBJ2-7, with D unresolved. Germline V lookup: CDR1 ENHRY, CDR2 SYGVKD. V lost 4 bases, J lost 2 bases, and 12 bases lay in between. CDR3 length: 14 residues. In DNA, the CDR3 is TGTGCCATCAGTGGACTGTCCTCTGCCTACGAGCAGTACTTC. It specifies CAISGLSSAYEQYF.

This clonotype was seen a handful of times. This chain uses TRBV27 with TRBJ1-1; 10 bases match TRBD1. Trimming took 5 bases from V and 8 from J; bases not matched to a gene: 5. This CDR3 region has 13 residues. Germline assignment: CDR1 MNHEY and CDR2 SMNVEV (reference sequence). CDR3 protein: CASSIGTGVEAFF. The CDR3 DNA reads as TGTGCCAGCAGTATTGGGACAGGGGTGGAAGCTTTCTTT.

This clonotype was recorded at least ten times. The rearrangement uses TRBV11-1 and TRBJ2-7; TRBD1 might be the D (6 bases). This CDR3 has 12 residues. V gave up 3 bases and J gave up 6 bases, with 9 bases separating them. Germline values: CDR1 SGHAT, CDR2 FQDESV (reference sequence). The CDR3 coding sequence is TGTGCCAGCAGCTTTACAGGGATCGAGCAGTACTTC. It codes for CASSFTGIEQYF.

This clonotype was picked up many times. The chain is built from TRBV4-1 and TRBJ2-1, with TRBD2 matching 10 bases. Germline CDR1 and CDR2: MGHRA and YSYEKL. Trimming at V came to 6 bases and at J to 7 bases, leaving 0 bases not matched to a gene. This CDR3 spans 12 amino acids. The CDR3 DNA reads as TGCGCCAGCAGGGGACTAGCGAATGAGCAGTTCTTC. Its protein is CASRGLANEQFF.